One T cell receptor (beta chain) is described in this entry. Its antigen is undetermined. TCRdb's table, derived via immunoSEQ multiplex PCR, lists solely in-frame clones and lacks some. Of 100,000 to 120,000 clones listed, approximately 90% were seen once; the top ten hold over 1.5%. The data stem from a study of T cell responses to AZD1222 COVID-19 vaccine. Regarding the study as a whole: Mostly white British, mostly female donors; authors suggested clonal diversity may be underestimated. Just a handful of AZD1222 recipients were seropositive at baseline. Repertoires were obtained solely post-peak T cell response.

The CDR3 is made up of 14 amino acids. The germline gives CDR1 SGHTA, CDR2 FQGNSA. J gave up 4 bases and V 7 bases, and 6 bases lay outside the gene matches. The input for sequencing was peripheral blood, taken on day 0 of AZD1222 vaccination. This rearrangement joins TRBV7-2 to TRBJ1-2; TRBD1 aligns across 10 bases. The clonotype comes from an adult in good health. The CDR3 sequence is CASTQTGGPYGYTF. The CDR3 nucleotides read TGTGCCAGCACTCAGACAGGGGGCCCCTATGGCTACACCTTC.